What follows describes a single TCR beta chain. Trimming took off 4 bases at V and 5 bases at J, with 11 bases between the two ends. The germline gives CDR1 DFQATT, CDR2 SNEGSKA (reference sequence). The CDR3 totals 12 residues. The record originates from a study of response to subunit inactivated influenza vaccine. TCRdb passed the RT-PCR reads through MiXCR, listing each CDR3 protein once. This sample has some 540,000 distinct CDR3 sequences, with roughly 25% found just once. These sequences were also reported in another study, on T cells expressing NK-cell markers. That report adds: Synthesis of TCR beta cDNA relied on 5'RACE template switching carrying UMIs.

The sequence derives from a middle-aged man who received an inactivated influenza vaccine. The specimen comprised CD4+ T cells sorted from PBMCs, sampled roughly 12 days after vaccination. The chain recombines TRBV20-1 with TRBJ1-1; D possibly corresponds to TRBD1 (5 bases). The CDR3 loop reads CSATLGGTEAFF. The DNA of the CDR3 is TGCAGTGCTACGCTGGGGGGGACTGAAGCTTTCTTT.